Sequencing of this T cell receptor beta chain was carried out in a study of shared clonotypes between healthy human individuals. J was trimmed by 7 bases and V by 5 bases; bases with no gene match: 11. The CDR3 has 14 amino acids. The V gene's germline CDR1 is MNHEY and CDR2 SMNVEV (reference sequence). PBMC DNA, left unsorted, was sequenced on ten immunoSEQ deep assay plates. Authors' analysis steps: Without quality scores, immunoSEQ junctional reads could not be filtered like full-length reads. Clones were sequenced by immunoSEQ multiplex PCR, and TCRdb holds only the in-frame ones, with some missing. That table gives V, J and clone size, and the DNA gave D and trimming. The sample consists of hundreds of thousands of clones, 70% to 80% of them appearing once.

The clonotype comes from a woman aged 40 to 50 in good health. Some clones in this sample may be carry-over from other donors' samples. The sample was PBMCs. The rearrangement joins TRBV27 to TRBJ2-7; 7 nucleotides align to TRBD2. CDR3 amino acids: CASSPDPLAREQYF. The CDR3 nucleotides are TGTGCCAGCAGTCCCGACCCACTAGCGAGAGAGCAGTACTTC.